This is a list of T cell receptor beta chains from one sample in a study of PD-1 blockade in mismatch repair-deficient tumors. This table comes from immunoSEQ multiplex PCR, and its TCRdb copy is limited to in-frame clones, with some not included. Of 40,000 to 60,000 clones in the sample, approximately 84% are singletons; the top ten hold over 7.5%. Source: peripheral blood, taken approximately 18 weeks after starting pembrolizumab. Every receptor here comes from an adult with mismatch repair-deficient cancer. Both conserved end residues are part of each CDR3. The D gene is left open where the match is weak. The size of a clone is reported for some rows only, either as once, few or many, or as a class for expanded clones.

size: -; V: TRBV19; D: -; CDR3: CASSFGGVSYEQYF
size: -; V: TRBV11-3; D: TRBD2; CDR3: CASSFLAGDYNEQFF
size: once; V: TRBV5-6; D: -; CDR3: CASSFGTSYEQYF
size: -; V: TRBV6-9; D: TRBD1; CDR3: CASSRDRASNQPQHF
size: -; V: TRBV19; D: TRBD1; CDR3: CASSFTPGQGQKRARNTEAFF
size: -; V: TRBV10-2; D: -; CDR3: CASRGGLQETQYF
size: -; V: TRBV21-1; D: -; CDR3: CASSKAWERAYEQYF
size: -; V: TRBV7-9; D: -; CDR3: CASSLVGYNEQFF
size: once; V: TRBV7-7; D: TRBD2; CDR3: CASSLTMGLAGVSSYNEQFF
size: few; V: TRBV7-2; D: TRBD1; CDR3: CASSLRAGGDQPQHF
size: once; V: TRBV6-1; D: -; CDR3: CASSPNVYEQYF
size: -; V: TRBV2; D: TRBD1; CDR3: CASSDDRDQPQHF
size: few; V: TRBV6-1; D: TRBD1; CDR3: CASSPQGARDTEAFF
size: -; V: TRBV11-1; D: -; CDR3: CASSLSGTVTDTQYF
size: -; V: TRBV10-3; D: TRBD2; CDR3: CAISNPGLAGGKHTQYF
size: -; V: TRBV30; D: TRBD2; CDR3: CACDTSGSRWNEQFF
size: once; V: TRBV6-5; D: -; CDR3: CASHRPGEVTEAFF
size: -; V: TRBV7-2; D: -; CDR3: CASSLVALAFSTDTQYF
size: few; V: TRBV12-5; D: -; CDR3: CASVLSVMAGELFF
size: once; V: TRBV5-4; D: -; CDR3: CASTESVSTDTQYF
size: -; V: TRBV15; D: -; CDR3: CATSRDRGGYNEKLFF
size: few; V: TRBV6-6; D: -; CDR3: CASRDRANSNQPQHF
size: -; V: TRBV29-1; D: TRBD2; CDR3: CSVVPLPLAGSGDTQYF
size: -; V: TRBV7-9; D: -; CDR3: CASIGRTFQETQYF
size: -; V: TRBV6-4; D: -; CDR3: CASSDGGRGTDTQYF
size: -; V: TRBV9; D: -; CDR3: CASSVGTISYNEQFF
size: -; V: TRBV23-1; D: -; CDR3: CASSRQRRYGNQPQHF
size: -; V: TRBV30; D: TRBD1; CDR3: CAWSPKRDRRNTEAFF
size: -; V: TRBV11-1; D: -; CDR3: CASSHPKNTQYF
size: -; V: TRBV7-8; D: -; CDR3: CASSRPPFSSYEQYF
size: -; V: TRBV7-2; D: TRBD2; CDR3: CASSLVSGRGNEQFF
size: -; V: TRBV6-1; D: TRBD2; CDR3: CASSEGLAGFGDTQYF
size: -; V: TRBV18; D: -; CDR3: CASSLPGTLTYEQYF
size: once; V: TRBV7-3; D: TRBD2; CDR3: CASSPEGREAGYEQYF
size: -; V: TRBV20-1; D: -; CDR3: CSARRGDTQYF
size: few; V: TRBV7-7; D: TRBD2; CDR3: CASSLIGGSGSPGELFF
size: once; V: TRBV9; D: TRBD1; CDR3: CASSPRDRVFAGELFF
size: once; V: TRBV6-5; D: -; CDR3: CASSRAASSGNTIYF
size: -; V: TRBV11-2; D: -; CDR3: CASSLLGDFGYTF
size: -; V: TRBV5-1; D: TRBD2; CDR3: CASSLSGTPSYEQYF
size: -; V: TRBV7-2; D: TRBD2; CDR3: CASRSYSGVGTGELFF
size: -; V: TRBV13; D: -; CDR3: CASSLGGLNTEAFF
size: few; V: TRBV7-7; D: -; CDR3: CASSPQTGNEQFF
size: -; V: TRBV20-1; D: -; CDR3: CSARDSIEQFF
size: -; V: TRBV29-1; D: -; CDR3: CSVGVNTEAFF
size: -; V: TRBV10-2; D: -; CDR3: CASSYRQLEAFF
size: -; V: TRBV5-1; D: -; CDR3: CASSLGGNTDTQYF
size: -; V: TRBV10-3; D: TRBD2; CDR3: CAISPIRTSGNTGELFF
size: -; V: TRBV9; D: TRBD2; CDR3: CASSYSGREETQYF
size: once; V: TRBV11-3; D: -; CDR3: CASSARGGALGYTF
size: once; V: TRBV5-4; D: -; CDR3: CASSLRSASAKNIQYF
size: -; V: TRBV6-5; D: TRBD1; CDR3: CASSYRGTGETF
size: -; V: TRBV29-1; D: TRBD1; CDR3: CSAGQGGNTIYF